The 7 T cell receptor beta chains presented below share a single source sample, sequenced in a study of blood T cells in healthy people across ages. For the second PCR, which ran for about 7 to 11 cycles, a sample-barcoded 5' primer and a J-beta primer mix were used. TCRdb reanalysed the 5' RACE reads using MiXCR and keeps one entry per CDR3 protein. The data hold about 680,000 distinct CDR3 sequences, with 49% observed a single time. Source material: blood. The source of these receptors is a woman in her sixties or seventies in good health.

This chain links TRBV7-9 with TRBJ1-4, with D unresolved. Trimming cost V 2 bases and J 6 bases, with 13 bases left between them. The CDR3 spans 15 residues. CDR1 and CDR2 (germline): SEHNR, FQNEAQ (reference sequence). CDR3 nucleotides: TGTGCCAGCAGCTTAATGGGTGCTCGGGATGAAAAACTGTTTTTT. It yields the protein CASSLMGARDEKLFF.

A word on this clonotype: One end of the junction is discordant with germline, which a read error may explain. The chain recombines TRBV25-1 with TRBJ1-4; D remains unclear. This CDR3 contains 14 residues. Germline CDR1 and CDR2: MGHDK and SYGVNS. The CDR3 loop is CACSRRASGGKLFF. In DNA form, the CDR3 reads TGTGCCTGCAGTCGAAGGGCCAGCGGTGGAAAACTGTTTTTT. Looking up the rest from reference TRBV25-1 and TRBJ1-4 gives the full variable domain: EADIYQTPRYLVIGTGKKITLECSQTMGHDKMYWYQQDPGMELHLIHYSYGVNSTEKGDLSSESTVSRIRTEHFPLTLESARPSHTSQYLCACSRRASGGKLFFGSGTQLSVL.

This sequence joins TRBV24-1 and TRBJ2-3; D unresolved. This CDR3 has 13 amino acids. V was trimmed by 1 base and J by 6 bases, leaving 7 bases between them. Germline V gives CDR1 KGHDR, CDR2 SFDVKD. The CDR3 DNA reads as TGTGCCACCAGTGATTTTTCGTGGGATACGCAGTATTTT. Its translation is CATSDFSWDTQYF.

This clonotype was seen more than once but under ten times. The rearrangement uses TRBV10-3 and TRBJ2-7, with D possibly TRBD2 on 7 matching bases. CDR1 and CDR2 (germline): ENHRY, SYGVKD. V dropped 4 bases and J dropped 2 bases, with 21 bases sitting between them. This CDR3 contains 17 residues. CDR3 residues: CAISASRGGRGTYEQYF. The CDR3, as DNA: TGTGCCATCAGTGCCTCGCGAGGGGGGAGGGGGACCTACGAGCAGTACTTC.

V usage is TRBV3-1 and J usage is TRBJ2-6, with D maybe TRBD1 (6 bases). The germline V gene has CDR1 LGHDT and CDR2 YNNKEL (reference sequence). This CDR3 region has 16 residues. Trimming removed 7 bases at V and 0 bases at J, with 13 bases between. Here the CDR3 DNA reads TGTGCCAGCACCAGACAGGAAACCTCTGGGGCCAACGTCCTGACTTTC. Encoded protein: CASTRQETSGANVLTF.

The chain uses TRBV10-3 and TRBJ2-7, with a possible D match to TRBD2 (6 bases). V was pared by 4 bases and J by 0 bases, with 10 bases between. Germline CDR1 ENHRY, CDR2 SYGVKD. This CDR3 contains 14 residues. The CDR3 region is CAISAGVGSYEQYF. The CDR3 DNA follows: TGTGCCATCAGTGCGGGAGTTGGCTCCTACGAGCAGTACTTC.

V and J are TRBV2 and TRBJ2-7; D possibly corresponds to TRBD2 (6 bases). The V end lost 6 bases, the J end lost 4 bases, and 22 bases lay between the germline ends. The CDR3 contains 16 residues. Germline V gives CDR1 SNHLY, CDR2 FYNNEI. The CDR3 is CASRKHGGDSSYEQYF. The CDR3 DNA reads TGTGCCAGCAGGAAGCATGGTGGGGACTCGAGTTACGAGCAGTACTTC.